Listed here are 20 T cell receptor beta chains from one sample, sequenced in a study of molecular identifiers for immune sequencing clone quantification. Each CDR3 protein gets one entry after TCRdb re-called the PCR reads with MiXCR. The table shows 490,000 or so distinct CDR3 sequences, with around 25% occurring only once. Sample: naive CD8+ T cells from blood, with Jurkat cell RNA spiked in. This sample's subset: FACS-sorted CD8+CD4-CCR7+CD45RA+ naive T cells. All receptors come from a human donor in good health. Some libraries in this study had Jurkat cell RNA spiked in.

This clonotype was seen once. The V gene is TRBV30, the J gene TRBJ2-3; D is unresolved. The CDR3 is 17 amino acids. The ends were cut back, 4 bases at V and 1 base at J, with 21 bases in the middle. Germline values: CDR1 GTSNPN, CDR2 SVGIG (reference sequence). The CDR3 region has the DNA TGTGCCTGGATCCACCGGAGTCTCCTGTTCCGCACAGATACGCAGTATTTT. It specifies CAWIHRSLLFRTDTQYF.

As regards this clonotype: A read error may account for a junction end that differs from germline. This chain joins TRBV11-1 and TRBJ2-3, with TRBD2 matching over 9 bases. CDR1 SGHAT and CDR2 FQDESV come from the germline V gene (reference sequence). The CDR3 length is 18 residues. As DNA, the CDR3 is TGTGCCAGCAGCAATGGGCTGCGGCTAGCGGGATTCACAGATACGCAGTATTTC. Residues: CASSNGLRLAGFTDTQYF.

As concerns this clonotype: This may stem from a read error, because a much larger clone lies one nucleotide away. This CDR3 is missing its conserved last phenylalanine or tryptophan, likely due to a read error. This chain connects TRBV7-9 to TRBJ2-7; no clear D. Trimming stripped 5 bases from V and 1 base from J, with 12 bases between. The CDR3 consists of 14 residues. Germline lookup yields CDR1 SEHNR and CDR2 FQNEAQ (reference sequence). The CDR3 is CASSPSGYSYEQYL. The CDR3 coding sequence is TGTGCCAGCAGCCCTAGTGGGTATTCCTACGAGCAGTACCTC.

This clonotype was picked up many times. V gene TRBV9 combines with J gene TRBJ2-2; D is unclear. In germline, CDR1 is SGDLS, CDR2 YYNGEE. The CDR3 has 16 amino acids. Trimming took 3 bases from V and 1 from J, leaving 13 bases between them. The DNA for the CDR3 is TGTGCCAGCAGCGCCCCTGGTGCGGTGAACACCGGGGAGCTGTTTTTT. Protein sequence: CASSAPGAVNTGELFF.

This clonotype was counted between two and nine times. The J gene is TRBJ2-3, the V gene TRBV4-1; TRBD2 matches 8 bases. From germline, CDR1 is MGHRA and CDR2 YSYEKL. The CDR3 is 16 residues long. With V trimmed by 4 bases and J by 3 bases, 9 bases remained unmatched. Here the CDR3 DNA reads TGCGCCAGCAGCCCAAGAAGCGGGGGCCGAACAGATACGCAGTATTTT. Amino acids: CASSPRSGGRTDTQYF.

This clonotype has at least ten counts. The chain has TRBV4-3 and TRBJ2-3, with 10 bases aligning to TRBD2. Germline V CDR1 and CDR2: LGHNA, YSLEER. The CDR3 sequence is 15 residues long. Losses at the gene ends were 1 base for V and 5 bases for J; bases not matched to a gene: 3. Written as DNA, the CDR3 is TGCGCCAGCAGCCAAGGGACTAGCGGTTTAGATACGCAGTATTTT. Protein: CASSQGTSGLDTQYF.

This clonotype has only one observation. The chain is built from TRBV6-2 or TRBV6-3 and TRBJ2-7; D unclear. Germline V lookup: CDR1 MNHEY, CDR2 SVGEGT. V dropped 5 bases and J dropped 3 bases, with 8 bases sitting between them. CDR3 length: 12 residues. CDR3 nucleotides: TGTGCCAGCAGTCGGACGAACTACGAGCAGTACTTC. It yields the protein CASSRTNYEQYF.

This clonotype was seen many times. The rearrangement joins TRBV7-2 to TRBJ2-1; D unclear. The CDR3 contains 13 residues. Trimming removed 5 bases from V and 0 bases from J, with 5 bases in between. Germline V gene lookup returns CDR1 SGHTA and CDR2 FQGNSA. In nucleotides, the CDR3 is TGTGCCAGCAGCCCCCCCTCCTACAATGAGCAGTTCTTC. It yields the protein CASSPPSYNEQFF.

The chain carries TRBV20-1 and TRBJ2-7; D perhaps matches TRBD2 (6 bases). The CDR3 is made up of 16 amino acids. Germline CDR1 DFQATT, CDR2 SNEGSKA (reference sequence). The germline V and J ends were trimmed by 0 bases and 2 bases, with 17 bases remaining between them. CDR3 DNA: TGCAGTGCTAGAGATCGTGGGGCTAGCGTTGCCTACGAGCAGTACTTC. Translating it yields CSARDRGASVAYEQYF.

In its sample, this clonotype was seen once. Possible read error: a much larger clone is one base away. The J gene is TRBJ1-1, the V gene TRBV11-2; D uncertain. This CDR3 contains 15 residues. Trimming left V 9 bases short and J 4 bases short, with 21 bases between. Germline V lookup: CDR1 SGHAT, CDR2 FQNNGV. The CDR3 sequence: CASSSQWSGSTEAFF. DNA for the CDR3: TGTGCCAGTTCCTCCCAATGGAGTGGGAGCACTGAAGCTTTCTTT.

This clonotype came up a few times. V gene TRBV5-5 combines with J gene TRBJ2-7; the D call may be TRBD1 or TRBD2 (5 bases each). The CDR3 is 19 residues long. The V gene's germline CDR1 is SGHKS and CDR2 YYEKEE (reference sequence). Trimming removed 0 bases at V and 4 bases at J, with 26 bases between. The CDR3 bases are TGTGCCAGCAGCTTGGAGGAGAGGCTTTGGGGGTCGGCCGGATACGAGCAGTACTTC. Translating gives CASSLEERLWGSAGYEQYF.

The chain links TRBV27 to TRBJ2-3; 13 bases agree with TRBD2. V shed 5 bases and J 4 bases; nucleotides not matched to a gene: 6. The CDR3 covers 16 residues. Germline V gene lookup returns CDR1 MNHEY and CDR2 SMNVEV (reference sequence). In DNA, the CDR3 is TGTGCCAGCAGTAAACTAGCGGGAGGGCCTCCAGATACGCAGTATTTT. Protein: CASSKLAGGPPDTQYF.

This clonotype was seen repeatedly, ten times or more. V is TRBV25-1 and J is TRBJ2-7, with D uncertain. The V end was cut by 4 bases, the J end by 6 bases, with 10 bases between. CDR3 size: 12 residues. Germline assignment: CDR1 MGHDK and CDR2 SYGVNS. CDR3: CASSGYIGEQYF. In nucleotides, the CDR3 is TGTGCCAGCAGTGGGTACATCGGCGAGCAGTACTTC.

In its sample, this clonotype was seen a few times. The DNA for the CDR3 is TGTGCCAGCAGCTTTCTTGGGGACCACGAGCAGTACTTC. Translating it yields CASSFLGDHEQYF. The chain carries TRBV5-6 and TRBJ2-7; either TRBD1 or TRBD2 may supply D (5 bases each). V lost 2 bases and J lost 5, with 11 bases in between. Germline lookup yields CDR1 SGHDT and CDR2 YYEEEE. The CDR3 sequence is 13 residues long.

This clonotype showed up many times. V is TRBV5-1 and J is TRBJ2-3; D possibly corresponds to TRBD2 (7 bases). Germline CDR1 reads SGHRS; CDR2 reads YFSETQ. Trimming removed 1 base from V and 3 bases from J, with 15 bases in between. The CDR3 consists of 16 residues. The CDR3 bases are TGCGCCAGCAGCTTGAGAAGGGGGGGCGATACAGATACGCAGTATTTT. This sequence encodes CASSLRRGGDTDTQYF.

This clonotype has a count of ten or more. This sequence joins TRBV4-3 and TRBJ1-1; no definite D call. CDR1 LGHNA and CDR2 YSLEER come from the germline V gene. The CDR3 runs to 15 residues. V dropped 1 base and J dropped 0 bases, with 9 bases sitting between them. This CDR3 reads CASSQVHSLNTEAFF. CDR3 coding DNA: TGCGCCAGCAGCCAAGTTCACAGCCTGAACACTGAAGCTTTCTTT.

This chain connects TRBV7-9 to TRBJ1-2; D unresolved. The V and J ends lost 0 bases and 8 bases respectively, with 10 bases between them. Germline V lookup: CDR1 SEHNR, CDR2 FQNEAQ (reference sequence). The CDR3 spans 13 residues. The CDR3 nucleotides read TGTGCCAGCAGCTTAGCCAGTTTATACGGCTACACCTTC. Protein sequence: CASSLASLYGYTF.

As regards this clonotype: One end of the junction varies from germline; a read error may be responsible. This chain connects TRBV7-2 to TRBJ2-3, with 13 bases identical to TRBD2. Germline V gene data show CDR1 as SGHTA and CDR2 as FQGNSA. The CDR3 totals 18 residues. CDR3 region: CASSLATSGGSVTATQYF. The CDR3 DNA sequence: TGTGCCAGCAGCTTAGCGACTAGCGGGGGGTCAGTGACAGCTACGCAGTATTTT.

This clonotype showed up many times. The rearrangement uses TRBV20-1 and TRBJ1-1; tentative D call: TRBD1 (5 bases). The CDR3 spans 13 residues. V was pared by 1 base and J by 3 bases, with 9 bases between. Germline CDR1 DFQATT, CDR2 SNEGSKA (reference sequence). DNA of the CDR3: TGCAGTGCTAGAGCCCAGACAGACACTGAAGCTTTCTTT. Protein product: CSARAQTDTEAFF.

This clonotype appeared many times. The genes are TRBV23-1 and TRBJ2-3; 15 bases map to TRBD2. TRBV23-1 is filed as an ORF, its function uncertain. V shed 3 bases and J 4 bases; nucleotides not matched to a gene: 5. The CDR3 is made up of 17 amino acids. The CDR3 DNA reads TGCGCCAGCAGTCACCACGGACTAGCGGGAGGGGCAGATACGCAGTATTTT. Protein: CASSHHGLAGGADTQYF.